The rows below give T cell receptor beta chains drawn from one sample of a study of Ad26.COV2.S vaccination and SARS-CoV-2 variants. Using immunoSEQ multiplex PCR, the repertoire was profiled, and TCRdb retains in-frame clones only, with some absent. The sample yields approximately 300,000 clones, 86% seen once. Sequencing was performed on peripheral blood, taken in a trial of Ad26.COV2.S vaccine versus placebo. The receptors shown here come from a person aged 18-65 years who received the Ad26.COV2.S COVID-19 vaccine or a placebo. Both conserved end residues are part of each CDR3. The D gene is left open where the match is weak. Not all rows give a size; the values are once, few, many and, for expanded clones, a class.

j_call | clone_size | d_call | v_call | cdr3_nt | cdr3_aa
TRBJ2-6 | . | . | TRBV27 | TGTGCCAGCAAGGGCCATAACTCTGGGGCCAACGTCCTGACTTTC | CASKGHNSGANVLTF
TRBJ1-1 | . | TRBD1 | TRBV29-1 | TGCAGCGTCAGGGGGGGGGCGAACACTGAAGCTTTCTTT | CSVRGGANTEAFF
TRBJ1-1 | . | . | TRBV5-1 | TGCGCCTCCGGGGTAGTAAACACTGAAGCTTTCTTT | CASGVVNTEAFF
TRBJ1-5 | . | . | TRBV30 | TGTGCCTGGAGGGGAAACCGGGGTTCGGGGCCCCAGCATTTT | CAWRGNRGSGPQHF
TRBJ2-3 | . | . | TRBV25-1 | TGTGCCAGCAGTGAATATTTTATAAGCAGGGTTGGTACAGATACGCAGTATTTT | CASSEYFISRVGTDTQYF
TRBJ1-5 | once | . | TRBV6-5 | TGTGCCAGCAGTAAAAGGAATCAGCCCCAGCATTTT | CASSKRNQPQHF
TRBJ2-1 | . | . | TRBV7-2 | TGTGCCAGCAGCTCCCTCGGGACATCGACCTATGAGCAGTTCTTC | CASSSLGTSTYEQFF
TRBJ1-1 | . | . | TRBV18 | TGTGCCAGCTCACCAGTATCAGGGTTCATGAACACTGAAGCTTTCTTT | CASSPVSGFMNTEAFF
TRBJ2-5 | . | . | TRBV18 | TGTGCCAGCTCACCACCCGGGGGGCCGGAGACCCAGTACTTC | CASSPPGGPETQYF
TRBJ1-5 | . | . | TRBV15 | TGTGCCACCAGCTCAGGGGCCCATGCGGGGGGCAATCAGCCCCAGCATTTT | CATSSGAHAGGNQPQHF
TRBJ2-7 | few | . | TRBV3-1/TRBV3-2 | TGTGCCAGCAGCTCCTACGAGGGAGAGCTGCAGTACTTC | CASSSYEGELQYF
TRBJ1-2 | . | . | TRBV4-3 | TGCGCCAGCAGCCAAGATAAGAGTCGCACCTATGGCTACACCTTC | CASSQDKSRTYGYTF
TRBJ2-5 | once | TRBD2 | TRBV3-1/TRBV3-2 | TGTGCCAGCAGCCTCCTAGGGGTCGGACTAGCGGGCGCCCAAGAGACCCAGTACTTC | CASSLLGVGLAGAQETQYF
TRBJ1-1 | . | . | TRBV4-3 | TGCGCCAGCAGCCAAGAGGCCGCGGTCACTGAAGCTTTCTTT | CASSQEAAVTEAFF
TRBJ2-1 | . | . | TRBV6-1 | TGTGCCAGCAGTGAAGCAAGGGGTCTAGGCTACAATGAGCAGTTCTTC | CASSEARGLGYNEQFF
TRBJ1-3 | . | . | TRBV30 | TGTGCCTGGAGTTGGGAGAACTACTCTGGAAACACCATATATTTT | CAWSWENYSGNTIYF
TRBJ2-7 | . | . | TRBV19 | TGTGCCAGTAGTATTAGGGGGGTCGACGAGCAGTACTTC | CASSIRGVDEQYF
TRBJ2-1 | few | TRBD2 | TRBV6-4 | TGTGCCAGCAGTGACTCGCGGGGGGGCCACAATGAGCAGTTCTTC | CASSDSRGGHNEQFF
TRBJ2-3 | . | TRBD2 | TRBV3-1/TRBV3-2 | TGTGCCAGCAGCCAGCGGGGGGCTGTTGGCACAGATACGCAGTATTTT | CASSQRGAVGTDTQYF
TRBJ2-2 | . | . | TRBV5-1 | TGCGCCAGCAGCTTGGTGCCAGGTGGCCTTGCCGGGGAGCTGTTTTTT | CASSLVPGGLAGELFF
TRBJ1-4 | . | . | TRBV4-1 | TGCGCCAGCAGCCAAATCGGGGTAAAACTGTTTTTT | CASSQIGVKLFF
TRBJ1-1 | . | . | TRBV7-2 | TGTGCCAGCAGCTTAGGGCGGCGCACTGAAGCTTTCTTT | CASSLGRRTEAFF
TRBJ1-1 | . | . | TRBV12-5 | TGTGCTAGTGGTTTGGTACAGGGCAGGATCCGGACTGAAGCTTTCTTT | CASGLVQGRIRTEAFF
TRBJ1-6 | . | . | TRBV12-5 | TGTGCTAGTGGTTTGGCAATTTTCCAACAGTTTTCCTATAATTCACCCCTCCACTTT | CASGLAIFQQFSYNSPLHF
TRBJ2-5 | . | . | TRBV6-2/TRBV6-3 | TGTGCCAGCAGCCGAGTAGACGAGACCCAGTACTTC | CASSRVDETQYF
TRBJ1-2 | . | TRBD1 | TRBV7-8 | TGTGCCAGCAGCCCGGGACAGGGGGTGGGTGGCTACACCTTC | CASSPGQGVGGYTF
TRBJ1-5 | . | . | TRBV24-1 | TGTGCCACCAGTGATTTGCCCCGGGCGGCCAGCGACTTGGGACAGCCCCAGCATTTT | CATSDLPRAASDLGQPQHF
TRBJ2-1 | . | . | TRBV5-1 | TGCGCCAGCAGCTCGGAACCCTCAGGGCCCTCCTACAATGAGCAGTTCTTC | CASSSEPSGPSYNEQFF
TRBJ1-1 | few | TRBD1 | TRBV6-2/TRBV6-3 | TGTGCCAGCAGTTACGACAGGGAGAAGGTGAACACTGAAGCTTTCTTT | CASSYDREKVNTEAFF
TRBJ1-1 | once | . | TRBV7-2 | TGTGCCAGCGTCCTCGTAGGGAACACTGAAGCTTTCTTT | CASVLVGNTEAFF
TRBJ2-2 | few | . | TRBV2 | TGTGCCAGCAGCTCCATCTCTGGGGAGCTGTTTTTT | CASSSISGELFF
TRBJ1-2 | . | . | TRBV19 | TGTGCAGGGCGCTCAGCTAACTATGGCTACACCTTC | CAGRSANYGYTF
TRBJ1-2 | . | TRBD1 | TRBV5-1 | TGCGCCAGCAGCCTTGACAGGGGCAACTATGGCTACACCTTC | CASSLDRGNYGYTF
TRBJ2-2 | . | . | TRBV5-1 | TGCGCCAGCAGCCCGGGACTGAACACCGGGGAGCTGTTTTTT | CASSPGLNTGELFF
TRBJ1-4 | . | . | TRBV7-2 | TGTGCCAGCAGCTTAGCGGGGGGGGGACTCGGAGATGAAAAACTGTTTTTT | CASSLAGGGLGDEKLFF
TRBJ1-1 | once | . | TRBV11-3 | TGTGCCAGCAGCTTCGGACTCTACACTGAAGCTTTCTTT | CASSFGLYTEAFF